These 25 T cell receptor beta chains came from one sample sequenced in a study of blood T cell repertoires in COVID-19. Profiled with immunoSEQ multiplex PCR; TCRdb holds only in-frame clones, not every one. The data contain about 83,000 clones, more than 70% of them seen just once; the ten biggest clones take up 8%. Source material: peripheral blood. These receptors all stem from a man aged 45-65 years with active COVID-19.

The chain joins TRBV7-8 to TRBJ1-2; 11 bases align to TRBD1. Germline CDR1 SGHVS, CDR2 FQNEAQ. Germline trimming cut 5 bases from V and 3 bases from J; bases unmatched to any gene: 5. The CDR3 totals 15 residues. CDR3 sequence: CASSAGQGVYYGYTF. For the CDR3, the DNA is TGTGCCAGCAGCGCGGGACAGGGGGTATACTATGGCTACACCTTC.

The chain combines TRBV11-2 with TRBJ2-5; TRBD2 agrees at 7 bases. V trimming: 1 base; J trimming: 5 bases; junction bases outside the gene matches: 13. The germline V gene has CDR1 SGHAT and CDR2 FQNNGV. The CDR3 is made up of 17 amino acids. This CDR3 is CASSLGDSGPRQETQYF. CDR3 DNA sequence: TGTGCCAGCAGCTTAGGGGATAGCGGGCCCCGTCAGGAGACCCAGTACTTC.

V and J are TRBV24-1 and TRBJ2-1, with TRBD2 matching over 11 bases. The V segment lost 3 bases and the J segment 5 bases; nucleotides outside the gene matches: 2. Germline V lookup: CDR1 KGHDR, CDR2 SFDVKD. This CDR3 region has 15 residues. The DNA for the CDR3 is TGTGCCACCAGTGATCTGACTAGCGGGGACAATGAGCAGTTCTTC. It yields the protein CATSDLTSGDNEQFF.

This sequence joins TRBV28 and TRBJ2-1; unclear D gene. V was cut by 0 bases and J by 0 bases, with 9 bases left in between. The CDR3 spans 16 residues. The germline V gene encodes CDR1 MDHEN and CDR2 SYDVKM. Here the CDR3 reads CASSLWSPSSYNEQFF. The CDR3 nucleotides read TGTGCCAGCAGTTTATGGAGCCCTAGCTCCTACAATGAGCAGTTCTTC.

The genes are TRBV9 and TRBJ2-2, with 8 bases aligning to TRBD1. The V and J ends lost 2 bases and 0 bases, in that order; junction bases with no gene match: 15. This CDR3 comprises 20 residues. In germline, CDR1 is SGDLS, CDR2 YYNGEE. CDR3 sequence: CASSVTTGTGFSPNTGELFF. The CDR3 DNA sequence: TGTGCCAGCAGCGTTACCACCGGGACAGGATTTAGTCCGAACACCGGGGAGCTGTTTTTT.

The chain recombines TRBV30 with TRBJ2-2; no definite D call. Germline CDR1 reads GTSNPN; CDR2 reads SVGIG (reference sequence). Trimming took 0 bases from V and 5 from J, leaving 4 bases between them. The CDR3 contains 12 residues. CDR3: CAWSVLTGELFF. Here the CDR3 DNA reads TGTGCCTGGAGTGTACTAACCGGGGAGCTGTTTTTT.

V is TRBV15 and J is TRBJ2-7; a possible D gene is TRBD2 (5 bases). CDR1 is LNHNV and CDR2 is YYDKDF in the germline V gene (reference sequence). V lost 5 bases, J lost 2 bases, and 19 bases lay in between. CDR3 length: 16 amino acids. This CDR3 is CATSSRWETGAYEQYF. Here the CDR3 DNA reads TGTGCCACCAGCTCCCGATGGGAGACTGGGGCCTACGAGCAGTACTTC.

This clone was recorded a few times. V and J are TRBV4-3 and TRBJ2-7; 8 positions match TRBD2. This CDR3 has 16 amino acids. The ends lost 0 bases at V and 4 bases at J; junction bases unmatched: 8. Germline CDR1 LGHNA, CDR2 YSLEER. The chain's CDR3 is CASSQDEAGGSYEQYF. The CDR3, as DNA: TGCGCCAGCAGCCAAGATGAGGCGGGGGGATCATACGAGCAGTACTTC.

The V and J genes are TRBV7-3 and TRBJ2-5; a possible D gene is TRBD2 (6 bases). The CDR3 spans 14 residues. V shed 9 bases and J shed 4 bases, with 18 bases lying between them. Germline V gene data show CDR1 as SGHTA and CDR2 as FQGTGA. CDR3 bases: TGTGCCAGTTCACCCGGAGGGGCCGGAGAGACCCAGTACTTC. Protein product: CASSPGGAGETQYF. Full variable domain (rest looked up from reference TRBV7-3 and TRBJ2-5): GAGVSQTPSNKVTEKGKYVELRCDPISGHTALYWYRQSLGQGPEFLIYFQGTGAADDSGLPNDRFFAVRPEGSVSTLKIQRTERGDSAVYLCASSPGGAGETQYFGPGTRLLVL.

The chain uses TRBV19 and TRBJ2-1; 7 bases agree with TRBD1. This CDR3 is built from 15 residues. CDR1 LNHDA and CDR2 SQIVND come from the germline V gene (reference sequence). V lost 4 bases to trimming and J lost 4 bases; unmatched junction nucleotides: 7. This CDR3 reads CASSNRGQKYNEQFF. The CDR3 coding sequence is TGTGCCAGTAGTAATAGGGGACAGAAATACAATGAGCAGTTCTTC.

The V and J genes are TRBV30 and TRBJ1-6, with TRBD1 as a possible D gene (5 bases). The CDR3 spans 14 residues. In germline, CDR1 is GTSNPN, CDR2 SVGIG (reference sequence). Trimming removed 4 bases from V and 5 bases from J, with 12 bases in between. The CDR3 DNA is TGTGCCTGGACCGGGGGTCGACATAATTCACCCCTCCACTTT. Protein: CAWTGGRHNSPLHF. Full variable domain (remainder filled in from reference TRBV30 and TRBJ1-6): SQTIHQWPATLVQPVGSPLSLECTVEGTSNPNLYWYRQAAGRGLQLLFYSVGIGQISSEVPQNLSASRPQDRQFILSSKKLLLSDSGFYLCAWTGGRHNSPLHFGNGTRLTVT.

The chain employs TRBV5-1 and TRBJ2-5; 8 nucleotides line up with TRBD2. The CDR3 runs 17 residues. After removal of 1 base from V and 5 bases from J, the junction contained 13 bases not matched to a gene. In germline, CDR1 is SGHRS, CDR2 YFSETQ. The CDR3 protein is CASSLFLLAELDETQYF. The CDR3 nucleotides are TGCGCCAGCAGCTTGTTCCTACTAGCGGAGTTGGATGAGACCCAGTACTTC.

The gene calls are TRBV3-1 (or the pseudogene TRBV3-2) and TRBJ1-1, with D unresolved. Germline lookup yields CDR1 LGHDT and CDR2 YNNKEL (reference sequence). The CDR3 has 14 amino acids. Trimming shortened V by 1 base and J by 5 bases, and 11 bases separated the two germline ends. The CDR3 DNA reads as TGTGCCAGCAGCCAAGCGGGATTGGGGACTGAAGCTTTCTTT. This translates into CASSQAGLGTEAFF.

The V call is TRBV19, the J call TRBJ1-1, with a weak D call TRBD1 (6 bases). CDR3 length: 15 amino acids. Germline V gene sequence: CDR1 LNHDA, CDR2 SQIVND (reference sequence). Trimming cost V 6 bases and J 1 base, with 15 bases left between them. CDR3 DNA sequence: TGTGCCAGTAGAGAAGTCAGGGGAAGGAACACTGAAGCTTTCTTT. Residues: CASREVRGRNTEAFF.

V and J are TRBV19 and TRBJ1-2, with TRBD1 identical over 10 bases. Germline CDR1 reads LNHDA; CDR2 reads SQIVND (reference sequence). With V trimmed by 7 bases and J by 2 bases, 7 bases remained unmatched. The CDR3 sequence is 15 residues long. CDR3 region: CASTQTGGVNYGYTF. The CDR3 coding sequence is TGTGCCAGTACCCAGACAGGGGGCGTAAACTATGGCTACACCTTC.

The chain carries TRBV2 and TRBJ1-1; D gene ambiguous. The CDR3 has 16 residues. The germline V gene encodes CDR1 SNHLY and CDR2 FYNNEI. Trimming removed 5 bases from V and 1 base from J, with 17 bases in between. The CDR3 is CASSLQVLGENTEAFF. The DNA of the CDR3 is TGTGCCAGCAGTCTACAAGTTCTAGGCGAGAACACTGAAGCTTTCTTT. Filled out from reference TRBV2 and TRBJ1-1, the complete variable domain reads EPEVTQTPSHQVTQMGQEVILRCVPISNHLYFYWYRQILGQKVEFLVSFYNNEISEKSEIFDDQFSVERPDGSNFTLKIRSTKLEDSAMYFCASSLQVLGENTEAFFGQGTRLTVV.

The V and J genes are TRBV24-1 and TRBJ2-3; TRBD1 might be the D (5 bases). CDR3 length equals 16 residues. Germline values: CDR1 KGHDR, CDR2 SFDVKD. Trimming left V 7 bases short and J 0 bases short, with 16 bases between. CDR3 region: CATSRQGGASTDTQYF. The DNA of the CDR3 is TGTGCCACCAGCCGGCAGGGCGGAGCTAGCACAGATACGCAGTATTTT.

This clone was detected once. V and J are TRBV4-3 and TRBJ1-2; 10 bases line up with TRBD1. This CDR3 is 16 amino acids long. J lost 7 bases, V lost 1 base, and 9 bases had no gene match. The germline V gene encodes CDR1 LGHNA and CDR2 YSLEER. The CDR3 DNA reads TGCGCCAGCAGCCAAGCAAGGACAGGGGGGCATAGTGGCTACACCTTC. Its protein product is CASSQARTGGHSGYTF.

The V and J genes are TRBV23-1 and TRBJ2-1; D unclear. TRBV23-1 is recorded as an ORF, its role being uncertain. The CDR3 sequence is 16 residues long. V lost 4 bases and J lost 5, with 18 bases in between. CDR3 loop: CASSPPLGQKNNEQFF. In DNA form, the CDR3 reads TGCGCCAGCAGTCCCCCCCTAGGTCAGAAAAACAATGAGCAGTTCTTC.

This chain uses TRBV3-1 (or the pseudogene TRBV3-2) with TRBJ2-1, with 9 nucleotides matching TRBD2. The CDR3 loop spans 18 amino acids. Unmatched junction bases numbered 11, after V lost 0 bases and J lost 5 bases. Germline assignment: CDR1 LGHDT and CDR2 YNNKEL (reference sequence). The CDR3 is CASSQDNGASGTHNEQFF. In nucleotides, the CDR3 is TGTGCCAGCAGCCAAGATAACGGGGCTAGCGGGACACACAATGAGCAGTTCTTC.

This clone was counted only a few times. This chain joins TRBV2 and TRBJ2-2, with 7 nucleotides matching TRBD2. The CDR3 consists of 16 residues. Germline V gene data show CDR1 as SNHLY and CDR2 as FYNNEI. V shed 3 bases, J shed 6 bases, and the junction held 10 bases outside the gene matches. The DNA of the CDR3 is TGTGCCAGCAGTGAGCAAGGCGGGAGCGTGGCCGGGGAGCTGTTTTTT. Translating gives CASSEQGGSVAGELFF.

Note on this clone: In the same sample, other DNA sequences code for this CDR3. The chain joins TRBV18 to TRBJ1-2; perhaps TRBD1 as D (5 bases). The CDR3 is 14 residues long. V was cut by 3 bases and J by 4 bases, with 12 bases left in between. Germline CDR1 and CDR2: KGHSH and LQKENI. CDR3 sequence: CASSPSDGGYGYTF. The CDR3 nucleotides are TGTGCCAGCTCACCCAGCGACGGGGGCTATGGCTACACCTTC.

This chain joins TRBV28 and TRBJ2-5; 8 bases are shared with TRBD2. Per germline, CDR1 MDHEN and CDR2 SYDVKM. The V and J ends lost 7 bases and 1 base, in that order; junction bases with no gene match: 11. The CDR3 has 16 amino acids. DNA for the CDR3: TGTGCCAGCACCCTAGGTAGCGGGACCTTCCAAGAGACCCAGTACTTC. The encoded protein is CASTLGSGTFQETQYF.

This chain uses TRBV6-5 with TRBJ1-2, with 9 positions matching TRBD1. J gave up 8 bases and V 6 bases, and 7 bases lay outside the gene matches. This CDR3 has 13 residues. Per the germline V gene, CDR1 is MNHEY and CDR2 is SVGAGI. The CDR3 is CASSLQGARGYTF. CDR3 nucleotides: TGTGCCAGCAGCTTACAGGGGGCGCGGGGCTACACCTTC.

The chain employs TRBV5-4 and TRBJ1-1, with D maybe TRBD1 (6 bases). Per the germline V gene, CDR1 is SGHNT and CDR2 is YYREEE (reference sequence). Trimming removed 9 bases at V and 7 bases at J, with 22 bases between. CDR3 length equals 14 residues. The CDR3 sequence: CAISLGGGVNEAFF. The CDR3 bases are TGTGCCATCTCCCTGGGAGGGGGAGTGAATGAAGCTTTCTTT.